This is a list of T cell receptor beta chains from one sample in a study of monozygotic twins with inflammatory bowel disease. For each CDR3 protein, TCRdb gives one entry from its re-call of the 5' RACE reads, without DNA. Its table records around 400,000 distinct CDR3 sequences. Material for sequencing was blood. The receptor set was obtained from a human donor with ulcerative colitis or Crohn's disease, or a healthy co-twin of an affected twin (not recorded which). The CDR3 runs from the conserved cysteine through the conserved F or W.

v_call: TRBV27
j_call: TRBJ1-5
cdr3_aa: CASWDRGSNQPQHF

v_call: TRBV28
j_call: TRBJ1-2
cdr3_aa: CASSLGQVVFNYGYTF

v_call: TRBV18
j_call: TRBJ2-7
cdr3_aa: CASRDYSYEQYF

v_call: TRBV2
j_call: TRBJ2-1
cdr3_aa: CASSVIRTGTYNEQFF

v_call: TRBV7-6
j_call: TRBJ1-5
cdr3_aa: CASSPETGRLGQPQHF

v_call: TRBV7-9
j_call: TRBJ2-3
cdr3_aa: CASSLGPGKSTDTQYF

v_call: TRBV5-4
j_call: TRBJ2-5
cdr3_aa: CASSLEDKETQYF

v_call: TRBV18
j_call: TRBJ1-5
cdr3_aa: CASSPNMPELNQPQHF

v_call: TRBV20-1
j_call: TRBJ2-7
cdr3_aa: CSAPEKSYEQYF

v_call: TRBV29-1
j_call: TRBJ2-7
cdr3_aa: CSASPGFNYEQYF

v_call: TRBV4-1
j_call: TRBJ2-7
cdr3_aa: CASSLTDRGYEQYF

v_call: TRBV27
j_call: TRBJ2-2
cdr3_aa: CASSSLGRRNTGELFF

v_call: TRBV3-1
j_call: TRBJ1-6
cdr3_aa: CASSQDHGDNSPLHF

v_call: TRBV12-3/TRBV12-4
j_call: TRBJ2-7
cdr3_aa: CASSLGREYEQYF

v_call: TRBV5-4
j_call: TRBJ1-1
cdr3_aa: CASRRGQINTEAFF

v_call: TRBV12-3/TRBV12-4
j_call: TRBJ2-3
cdr3_aa: CASSTDRVTQYF

v_call: TRBV12-3/TRBV12-4
j_call: TRBJ1-4
cdr3_aa: CASRETGGDEKLFF

v_call: TRBV3-1
j_call: TRBJ1-6
cdr3_aa: CASSLWDSPLHF

v_call: TRBV5-4
j_call: TRBJ2-3
cdr3_aa: CASSPDIWTDTQYF

v_call: TRBV5-1
j_call: TRBJ1-6
cdr3_aa: CASSLDLRQANNSPLHF

v_call: TRBV3-1
j_call: TRBJ2-1
cdr3_aa: CASSQGLGTSSYNEQFF

v_call: TRBV12-3/TRBV12-4
j_call: TRBJ1-4
cdr3_aa: CASSLVLAGAEKLFF

v_call: TRBV5-4
j_call: TRBJ2-1
cdr3_aa: CASSLGNRANNEQFF

v_call: TRBV12-1
j_call: TRBJ2-3
cdr3_aa: CASSPKREGGTDTQYF

v_call: TRBV14
j_call: TRBJ2-2
cdr3_aa: CASSPLAGNTGELFF

v_call: TRBV6-1
j_call: TRBJ2-7
cdr3_aa: CASSRRQGSSYEQYF

v_call: TRBV7-2
j_call: TRBJ1-1
cdr3_aa: CASSEIPRVVTEAFF

v_call: TRBV20-1
j_call: TRBJ1-5
cdr3_aa: CSAREGISNQPQHF

v_call: TRBV30
j_call: TRBJ2-7
cdr3_aa: CAWQLSYEQYF

v_call: TRBV6-1
j_call: TRBJ2-1
cdr3_aa: CASRGGMLHNEQFF

v_call: TRBV6-1
j_call: TRBJ1-2
cdr3_aa: CASSAGTNGYTF

v_call: TRBV5-4
j_call: TRBJ2-3
cdr3_aa: CASSFSPRDTQYF

v_call: TRBV6-1
j_call: TRBJ2-2
cdr3_aa: CASSELGSGAGELFF

v_call: TRBV3-1
j_call: TRBJ2-7
cdr3_aa: CASSSGERWQYF

v_call: TRBV3-1
j_call: TRBJ1-1
cdr3_aa: CASSIRDRSTEAFF

v_call: TRBV24-1
j_call: TRBJ2-7
cdr3_aa: CATSTGGLVEQYF

v_call: TRBV7-9
j_call: TRBJ2-1
cdr3_aa: CASSGRAGSSYNEQFF

v_call: TRBV18
j_call: TRBJ2-7
cdr3_aa: CASSRTSGKSSYEQYF

v_call: TRBV7-9
j_call: TRBJ2-1
cdr3_aa: CASSPAGGLLTNEQFF

v_call: TRBV5-1
j_call: TRBJ1-1
cdr3_aa: CASSLSVGGHAPEAFF

v_call: TRBV11-2
j_call: TRBJ2-1
cdr3_aa: CASSPRPGLGRNEQFF

v_call: TRBV11-2
j_call: TRBJ2-3
cdr3_aa: CASSPLGAGADTQYF

v_call: TRBV13
j_call: TRBJ2-7
cdr3_aa: CASSFWRKGSYEQYF

v_call: TRBV6-5
j_call: TRBJ2-5
cdr3_aa: CASSYSGRKKKETQYF

v_call: TRBV19
j_call: TRBJ1-2
cdr3_aa: CASSIEARSENYGYTF

v_call: TRBV15
j_call: TRBJ2-5
cdr3_aa: CATSGTGDRETQYF

v_call: TRBV12-3/TRBV12-4
j_call: TRBJ2-1
cdr3_aa: CASSFYGNSYNEQFF

v_call: TRBV18
j_call: TRBJ1-2
cdr3_aa: CASSPDRQLYYGYTF

v_call: TRBV20-1
j_call: TRBJ2-2
cdr3_aa: CSARTSGGRGELFF

v_call: TRBV27
j_call: TRBJ1-1
cdr3_aa: CASSLRGDEAFF

v_call: TRBV20-1
j_call: TRBJ1-4
cdr3_aa: CSASALRANFEKLFF

v_call: TRBV6-6
j_call: TRBJ1-4
cdr3_aa: CASSYSSGQGVGF

v_call: TRBV5-1
j_call: TRBJ2-4
cdr3_aa: CASSFLPLGTGAKNIQYF

v_call: TRBV12-3/TRBV12-4
j_call: TRBJ1-1
cdr3_aa: CASSLISGMNTEAFF